This T cell receptor beta chain appears in the sequencing data of a study of beta chain features in type 1 diabetes (dated by TCRdb to between 2018 and 2020). Context from the whole study: Mean age, gender distribution, total cell number and subset yield were not different between patients and healthy donors. A total of 85 million to 140 million sorted cells were examined across all samples, and a strong correlation was observed between cell number per subset and RNA yield. The study compared TCRB repertoires of sorted circulating CD4+ T cell subsets between recently diagnosed type 1 diabetes patients and matched healthy donors. Regulatory and stem cell-like memory subsets were isolated from only 8 patients and about eight healthy donors, whereas naive and central memory subsets came from all 30 or so donors. General study outcomes and caveats: PCR might favor shorter templates, but patient and control samples were amplified and corrected together, so any skew would affect both groups equally. Because cDNA rather than genomic DNA was sequenced, highly expressing activated cells could have been over-represented, although no difference in activation and CD3 levels was found between groups. At VDJ recombination sites, patients with type 1 diabetes made fewer insertions and deleted more nucleotides, a pattern implying thymic rearrangement abnormalities. In all four CD4+ subsets, TCRB CDR3 length was moderately but significantly shorter in type 1 diabetes patients. Naive, central memory and regulatory TCRB repertoires appeared to be more similar among patients than among healthy donors. Because small numbers of individuals were included in the HLA sub-analyses, any influence of HLA type on TCRB rearrangement was left unresolved.

All of the isolated RNA was reverse transcribed with the High Capacity cDNA Reverse Transcription Kit, so expressed TCRB transcripts were sequenced. Deep immunoSEQ sequencing was performed on naive, central memory and regulatory T cell samples, with an average of about 3.6 million total reads per sample. After sorted cells were lysed in RLT buffer, RNA was extracted with DNase-treated RNeasy Micro or Mini kits, with the choice depending on cell number. Each cell subset was processed on its own to prevent cross-contamination, while patient and healthy donor samples were processed together. Using the immunoSEQ multiplex PCR, TCRB sequences were amplified from cDNA into 87-bp fragments spanning the CDR3 region. Sequencing of the amplicons was performed on the Illumina HiSeq platform. For the original study's pipeline: PCR bias was computationally corrected using synthetic template baselines, reads within Hamming distance 2 were collapsed, and singletons that could not be merged were discarded. Reads were aligned against IMGT to assign V, D and J genes, CDR3 length and insertions or deletions at six rearrangement sites. Within each subset, clonotype counts were normalized to sorted cell number, and only after that were true diversity and Gini coefficients computed with the tcR R package. The overlap coefficient, calculated on TCRB nucleotide sequences, was used to quantify repertoire sharing. Entries here come from immuneACCESS through TCRdb and include only in-frame sequences with V and J called. Some clones fail to appear in such tables; in the studies checked, an unresolved V gene covers under half of the shortfall, and the cause of the remainder is unknown. V, J and clone size are those of that table, while D and trimming were read from the DNA. The sample table shows fewer than 400,000 clones, and roughly 9% are seen once. The top ten clonotypes cover 1% of the sample.

For this clone: What antigen it recognizes has not been identified. No qualities accompany the bases; no much larger clone lies one base away.

From each donor, a single peripheral blood sample of 100 to 150 mL on average was drawn into heparinised tubes. A BD FACSAria II and a panel including CD45RO, CCR7, CD25, CD127, CD95 and CD27 were used to sort naive, central memory, regulatory and stem cell-like memory CD4+ T cells. All sorted populations exceeded 95% purity. PBMCs were isolated immediately by Lymphoprep density gradient centrifugation and stained directly without culture. So that batch effects would be minimized, each experiment stained and sorted samples in pairs, pairing one healthy donor with one patient. V is reduced by 3 bases and J by 1 base, leaving a spacing of 13 bases between them. CDR1 and CDR2, looked up from the germline V gene, are SGDLS and YYNGEE. From cysteine to phenylalanine, the CDR3 is 15 amino acids long. Only the CDR3 portion is preserved as DNA: 45 bases, with reading frame beginning at the first base.

This receptor chain uses TRBV9 and TRBJ1-1; too little of a D gene remains to name it. Sample: central memory CD4+ T cells from blood. This sequence was found in a man aged 30 to 45 with type 1 diabetes. The DNA reads TGTGCCAGCAGCGCCCTCGAGGGAGCGAACACTGAAGCTTTCTTT. Translated, it reads CASSALEGANTEAFF.